This T cell receptor beta chain was identified during a study of blood T cell repertoires in COVID-19. After removal of 2 bases from V and 1 base from J, the junction contained 3 bases not matched to a gene. The CDR3 is 15 residues long. CDR1 and CDR2 (germline): SGHNT, YENEEA. Sequencing was performed with immunoSEQ multiplex PCR; in TCRdb, only in-frame clones are kept and a portion is missing. Of roughly 200,000 clones in the sample, about 81% were seen once. The sequencing sample was made of peripheral blood. The clonotype originates from a woman aged 80 or over with COVID-19, enrolled during active disease. This chain uses TRBV11-3 with TRBJ2-7; 9 bases are shared with TRBD2. The CDR3 here is CASSLMAGGSYEQYF. The CDR3 bases are TGTGCCAGCAGCTTAATGGCGGGGGGGTCCTACGAGCAGTACTTC.